The 27 T cell receptor beta chains listed next were all sequenced from one sample in a study of blood T cell repertoires in COVID-19 (dated by TCRdb to the early 2020s). To prepare the library, the immunoSEQ multiplex PCR assay was applied. TCRdb re-hosts the immuneACCESS table, in-frame sequences only. Its copies lack some clones; in the studies checked, an unresolved V gene accounts for under half of them, and the cause for the rest is not known. This sample is represented by around 150,000 clones; 75% to 80% of them were singletons. The ten largest make up just under 3% of the sample. Sequenced input: PBMCs or T cells enriched from blood (not recorded which). The receptors were gathered from a woman aged 50 to 60 who had recovered from COVID-19.

The rearrangement links TRBV3-1 (or the pseudogene TRBV3-2) to TRBJ1-3; a possible D gene is TRBD1 (5 bases). The CDR3 spans 15 residues. V was pared by 0 bases and J by 2 bases, with 8 bases between. Germline V CDR1 and CDR2: LGHDT, YNNKEL (reference sequence). CDR3 in amino acids: CASSQDSRAGNTIYF. The CDR3 DNA is TGTGCCAGCAGCCAAGATTCCAGGGCTGGAAACACCATATATTTT.

The chain uses TRBV5-1 and TRBJ1-5, with D maybe TRBD1 (5 bases). CDR3 length equals 13 residues. From germline, CDR1 is SGHRS and CDR2 YFSETQ. Trimming took 8 bases from V and 4 from J, leaving 13 bases between them. The CDR3 DNA sequence: TGCGCCAGTAGAGACAGCCCGAATCAGCCCCAGCATTTT. Translating it yields CASRDSPNQPQHF.

The chain carries TRBV3-1 (or the pseudogene TRBV3-2) and TRBJ2-5, with 7 nucleotides matching TRBD1. This CDR3 region has 15 residues. The trim removed 1 base at V and 3 bases at J, leaving 5 bases unmatched. Germline V gene sequence: CDR1 LGHDT, CDR2 YNNKEL (reference sequence). CDR3 amino acids: CASSQGPQGEETQYF. The CDR3 DNA follows: TGTGCCAGCAGCCAAGGTCCCCAGGGGGAAGAGACCCAGTACTTC.

The chain joins TRBV7-2 to TRBJ2-7; tentatively, D is TRBD2 (6 bases). Germline V gene data show CDR1 as SGHTA and CDR2 as FQGNSA. Trimming stripped 3 bases from V and 2 bases from J, with 11 bases between. The CDR3 consists of 14 residues. The CDR3 loop is CASSLGLSPYEQYF. The CDR3 DNA is TGTGCCAGCAGCTTGGGACTTTCGCCCTACGAGCAGTACTTC.

The chain links TRBV4-1 to TRBJ2-1; no clear D. The CDR3 contains 12 residues. Germline V gene sequence: CDR1 MGHRA, CDR2 YSYEKL. With 5 bases removed from V and 12 bases from J, the gap between germline ends came to 14 bases. The CDR3 nucleotides are TGCGCCAGCAGCGATTTTAGCCCCCGGCAGTTCTTC. It encodes CASSDFSPRQFF.

Only a few counts were recorded for this clone. The rearrangement links TRBV5-4 to TRBJ1-1, with D unresolved. This CDR3 is built from 14 residues. The V end was cut by 3 bases, the J end by 1 base, with 10 bases between. CDR1 is SGHNT, CDR2 YYREEE, per germline (reference sequence). As DNA, the CDR3 is TGTGCCAGCAGCTCCCAGGCAGCGAACACTGAAGCTTTCTTT. It specifies CASSSQAANTEAFF.

The rearrangement uses TRBV7-2 and TRBJ1-2, with D perhaps TRBD1 (6 bases). The germline gives CDR1 SGHTA, CDR2 FQGNSA. The CDR3 spans 14 residues. The V end lost 1 base, the J end lost 3 bases, and 9 bases lay between the germline ends. The CDR3: CASSLEGVDYGYTF. The CDR3 DNA sequence: TGTGCCAGCAGCTTAGAGGGGGTCGACTATGGCTACACCTTC.

The rearrangement joins TRBV24-1 to TRBJ1-2; D uncertain. CDR1 KGHDR and CDR2 SFDVKD come from the germline V gene. Trimming pared 5 bases from V and 5 bases from J, leaving 17 bases between. The CDR3 consists of 15 residues. The CDR3 DNA reads as TGTGCCACCAGTGTCTCCGAGGGAGGTAGTTATGGCTACACCTTC. Its protein product is CATSVSEGGSYGYTF.

This chain joins TRBV2 and TRBJ2-2, with a weak D call TRBD2 (6 bases). The ends were cut back, 8 bases at V and 5 bases at J, with 15 bases in the middle. This CDR3 is 14 amino acids long. The germline CDR1 and CDR2 sequences are SNHLY and FYNNEI. The CDR3 reads CASRRGLETGELFF. In nucleotides, the CDR3 is TGTGCCAGCCGGCGGGGTCTAGAGACCGGGGAGCTGTTTTTT.

The rearrangement joins TRBV5-1 to TRBJ2-7; possible D gene TRBD1, 7 bases. V was cut by 2 bases and J by 3 bases, with 18 bases left in between. The CDR3 extends over 16 amino acids. Germline values: CDR1 SGHRS, CDR2 YFSETQ. The CDR3 region is CASSFTGAGGYYEQYF. In nucleotides, the CDR3 is TGCGCCAGCAGCTTTACCGGGGCAGGGGGGTACTACGAGCAGTACTTC.

This clone was seen a handful of times. V gene TRBV6-4 combines with J gene TRBJ2-1; 7 bases align to TRBD2. The CDR3 extends over 15 amino acids. The V and J ends lost 3 bases and 5 bases, in that order; junction bases with no gene match: 7. CDR1 and CDR2 from the germline V gene are MRHNA and SNTAGT. CDR3 bases: TGTGCCAGCAGTGAGGTGGCGGGAGCAAACAATGAGCAGTTCTTC. Protein sequence: CASSEVAGANNEQFF.

The V call is TRBV6-1, the J call TRBJ2-3, with 11 bases matching TRBD2. CDR3 size: 19 residues. The germline V gene encodes CDR1 MNHNS and CDR2 SASEGT. The ends lost 3 bases at V and 4 bases at J; junction bases unmatched: 15. This CDR3 reads CASSDLRRASGRIADTQYF. In DNA, the CDR3 is TGTGCCAGCAGTGATCTTAGGAGGGCTAGCGGGAGGATCGCAGATACGCAGTATTTT.

The rearrangement links TRBV9 to TRBJ2-7; TRBD2 might be the D (6 bases). CDR3 length: 14 amino acids. The V gene's germline CDR1 is SGDLS and CDR2 YYNGEE. V gave up 3 bases and J gave up 0 bases, with 10 bases separating them. The CDR3 nucleotides read TGTGCCAGCAGCGGTGGGACTTCCTCCTACGAGCAGTACTTC. It translates to CASSGGTSSYEQYF. Complete variable domain (other parts from reference TRBV9 and TRBJ2-7): DSGVTQTPKHLITATGQRVTLRCSPRSGDLSVYWYQQSLDQGLQFLIQYYNGEERAKGNILERFSAQQFPDLHSELNLSSLELGDSALYFCASSGGTSSYEQYFGPGTRLTVT.

The V and J genes are TRBV27 and TRBJ2-3; possibly TRBD2 for D (6 bases). Trimming removed 4 bases from V and 2 bases from J, with 19 bases in between. Germline assignment: CDR1 MNHEY and CDR2 SMNVEV (reference sequence). The CDR3 totals 17 residues. The CDR3 DNA reads as TGTGCCAGCAGTTCACCCTTGGGACTTCCGTCCACAGATACGCAGTATTTT. This codes for CASSSPLGLPSTDTQYF.

This clone was seen a single time. The chain employs TRBV28 and TRBJ2-1, with 12 positions matching TRBD2. V was clipped by 6 bases and J by 4 bases; unmatched bases: 7. Germline V gene data show CDR1 as MDHEN and CDR2 as SYDVKM. The length of the CDR3 is 16 residues. The CDR3 here is CASSDLGLAGYNEQFF. CDR3 bases: TGTGCCAGCAGCGACCTGGGACTAGCGGGTTACAATGAGCAGTTCTTC.

Only a few counts were recorded for this clone. Other DNA sequences from this sample encode an identical CDR3 as well. In DNA, the CDR3 is TGTGCCAGCAGTGATCGGTCTGGGGCCAACGTCCTGACTTTC. Protein sequence: CASSDRSGANVLTF. The chain recombines TRBV2 with TRBJ2-6; D remains ambiguous. Germline CDR1 and CDR2: SNHLY and FYNNEI. Trimming took off 3 bases at V and 1 base at J, with 4 bases between the two ends. The CDR3 runs 14 residues.

The chain employs TRBV10-1 and TRBJ2-2; tentative D call: TRBD2 (5 bases). CDR1 WNHNN and CDR2 SYGVQD come from the germline V gene (reference sequence). The CDR3 consists of 14 residues. The V end lost 4 bases, the J end lost 6 bases, and 12 bases lay between the germline ends. The CDR3: CASSVLAGAGELFF. CDR3 nucleotide sequence: TGCGCCAGCAGTGTCTTGGCGGGCGCCGGGGAGCTGTTTTTT.

V and J are TRBV3-1 (or the pseudogene TRBV3-2) and TRBJ1-1, with 8 bases aligning to TRBD1. Trimming cost V 1 base and J 5 bases; bases outside gene matches: 12. CDR3 length equals 17 residues. In germline, CDR1 is LGHDT, CDR2 YNNKEL (reference sequence). This CDR3 is CASSQVVPRQGFTEAFF. The CDR3 DNA reads as TGTGCCAGCAGCCAAGTGGTGCCGAGACAGGGGTTTACTGAAGCTTTCTTT.

The chain links TRBV4-1 to TRBJ2-4; 10 nucleotides line up with TRBD2. Germline CDR1 and CDR2: MGHRA and YSYEKL. With V trimmed by 3 bases and J by 3 bases, 5 bases remained unmatched. The CDR3 runs to 16 residues. CDR3 DNA: TGCGCCAGCAGCCACTTCCTAGCGGGAGTCAAAAACATTCAGTACTTC. Translating gives CASSHFLAGVKNIQYF.

The chain recombines TRBV6-1 with TRBJ2-1, with D possibly being TRBD1 (7 bases). V lost 2 bases and J 2 bases, leaving 10 bases between the germline ends. This CDR3 region has 15 residues. Looked up from germline, CDR1 is MNHNS and CDR2 is SASEGT. The CDR3 DNA reads as TGTGCCAGCAGTGAATCAGGGGGGACCTACAATGAGCAGTTCTTC. Translating gives CASSESGGTYNEQFF.

The chain combines TRBV5-1 with TRBJ1-5; weak D call: TRBD1 (6 bases). The germline V gene has CDR1 SGHRS and CDR2 YFSETQ. Trimming removed 0 bases at V and 4 bases at J, with 11 bases between. CDR3 length: 15 residues. The CDR3 protein is CASSLAGGANQPQHF. CDR3 nucleotides: TGCGCCAGCAGCTTGGCCGGGGGGGCAAATCAGCCCCAGCATTTT.

The chain has TRBV19 and TRBJ1-3; D is unresolved. The ends were cut back, 3 bases at V and 7 bases at J, with 13 bases in the middle. Germline lookup yields CDR1 LNHDA and CDR2 SQIVND (reference sequence). The length of the CDR3 is 14 residues. The CDR3 sequence is CASSIQVLGNTIYF. Written as DNA, the CDR3 is TGTGCCAGTAGTATCCAGGTACTTGGGAACACCATATATTTT.

This clone was seen only a few times. The rearrangement links TRBV27 to TRBJ1-5; 9 bases are a match to TRBD1. This CDR3 has 15 residues. V lost 6 bases, J lost 3 bases, and 6 bases stayed unmatched. The germline V gene encodes CDR1 MNHEY and CDR2 SMNVEV (reference sequence). The CDR3 protein is CASRPTGGSNQPQHF. The CDR3, as DNA: TGTGCCAGCAGACCGACAGGGGGATCCAATCAGCCCCAGCATTTT.

CDR3 bases: TGTGCCTGGTGGAACAGGGATATTTATGGCTACACCTTC. Translation gives CAWWNRDIYGYTF. The chain links TRBV30 to TRBJ1-2; TRBD1 is a possible D gene (6 bases). Trimming cost V 5 bases and J 5 bases, with 15 bases left between them. The germline gives CDR1 GTSNPN, CDR2 SVGIG (reference sequence). The CDR3 is made up of 13 amino acids.

The chain is built from TRBV30 and TRBJ1-2; the D gene is possibly TRBD1 (5 bases). The germline CDR1 and CDR2 sequences are GTSNPN and SVGIG (reference sequence). V lost 0 bases and J 4 bases, leaving 9 bases between the germline ends. The length of the CDR3 is 13 residues. The CDR3 here is CAWSVGPLYGYTF. Written as DNA, the CDR3 is TGTGCCTGGAGTGTGGGGCCTCTCTATGGCTACACCTTC.

The chain combines TRBV2 with TRBJ2-1, with 8 bases identical to TRBD2. The length of the CDR3 is 15 residues. The germline CDR1 and CDR2 sequences are SNHLY and FYNNEI. Trimming at V came to 4 bases and at J to 4 bases, leaving 6 bases not matched to a gene. CDR3: CASSGASGSYNEQFF. For the CDR3, the DNA is TGTGCCAGCAGTGGGGCTAGCGGGTCGTACAATGAGCAGTTCTTC.

The table lists this clone with a count of one. CDR3 coding DNA: TGCAGCGTCCGACAGGGGGATCAGCCCCAGCATTTT. This sequence encodes CSVRQGDQPQHF. The chain couples TRBV29-1 to TRBJ1-5, with 9 bases matching TRBD1. J lost 5 bases, V lost 6 bases, and 2 bases had no gene match. There are 12 residues in the CDR3. Germline loops: CDR1 SQVTM, CDR2 ANQGSEA.